This is a list of T cell receptor beta chains from one sample in a study of CXCR3-negative and CXCR3-positive naive CD8 T cells. Following a re-call of the 5' RACE reads, TCRdb has one entry per CDR3 protein and lacks DNA. This table holds roughly 110,000 distinct CDR3 sequences. Sequencing used naive CXCR3+ CD8+ T cells from blood. These receptors were taken from a human donor in good health. Some clones in this sample may be carry-over from other donors' samples. The CDR3 runs from the conserved cysteine through the conserved F or W.

j_call v_call cdr3_aa
TRBJ1-5 TRBV9 CASSVGGSQPQHF
TRBJ2-7 TRBV4-1 CASSQFRANYEQYF
TRBJ1-1 TRBV6-5 CASRLFGQTEAFF
TRBJ2-1 TRBV7-9 CASSPLGSSYNEQFF
TRBJ2-1 TRBV3-1 CASSQGGAGRDEQFF
TRBJ2-7 TRBV4-3 CASSQVNKGGEQYF
TRBJ1-2 TRBV9 CASSEEDGAGANYGYTF
TRBJ2-2 TRBV7-3 CASSLSSGGWNTGELFF
TRBJ2-7 TRBV29-1 CSVEEAGLYCEQYF
TRBJ2-7 TRBV6-5 CASRTGRLGEQYF
TRBJ2-1 TRBV4-3 CASSPRQGKSNEQFF
TRBJ2-6 TRBV14 CASSPSTGVGANVLTF
TRBJ2-1 TRBV7-9 CASSWRSYNEQFF
TRBJ1-2 TRBV30 CAWSGPQLNYGYTF
TRBJ2-7 TRBV7-2 CASSLVTTYEQYF
TRBJ2-3 TRBV12-3/TRBV12-4 CASSIAGGADTQYF
TRBJ1-2 TRBV14 CASSQGGLSGYTF
TRBJ1-2 TRBV12-3/TRBV12-4 CASTPTGLSGYTF
TRBJ2-7 TRBV29-1 CSVLSGRAGSYEQYF
TRBJ1-1 TRBV19 CASSSNRGPTEAFF
TRBJ1-4 TRBV7-6 CASSTQGATNEKLFF
TRBJ1-2 TRBV19 CASSEGTLAYGYTF
TRBJ1-6 TRBV2 CASSVRDRGGDIYSPLHF
TRBJ1-1 TRBV10-2 CASFRSNTEAFF
TRBJ2-7 TRBV7-2 CASSLGLAYEQYF
TRBJ2-1 TRBV20-1 CSARRENEQFF
TRBJ2-2 TRBV7-9 CASSSSGGPPGELFF
TRBJ1-2 TRBV4-3 CASSQDLAGQLANYGYTF
TRBJ2-1 TRBV19 CASTRAGGYNEQFF
TRBJ1-1 TRBV7-6 CASSLDSVVSDGGKGTEAFF
TRBJ1-4 TRBV20-1 CSARDLTDPNEKLFF
TRBJ2-2 TRBV7-9 CASSLVGDSNTGELFF
TRBJ2-2 TRBV2 CASSEDRRITGELFF
TRBJ2-1 TRBV5-4 CASSWGGADEQFF
TRBJ2-5 TRBV29-1 CSVEEGGAETQYF
TRBJ2-5 TRBV9 CASSVAGSYEETQYF
TRBJ2-7 TRBV6-5 CASSYAGDSYEQYF
TRBJ1-1 TRBV4-1 CASSQTGNTEAFF
TRBJ2-4 TRBV6-5 CASSISGGNIQYF
TRBJ2-1 TRBV20-1 CSATLAGPYNEQFF
TRBJ1-4 TRBV4-2 CASSQRTGEGKLFF
TRBJ2-7 TRBV28 CASSLYGGGEQYF
TRBJ2-3 TRBV19 CASTRDSHPDTQYF
TRBJ2-7 TRBV4-3 CASSPGAPSSYEQYF
TRBJ2-7 TRBV7-9 CASSFSSSYEQYF
TRBJ2-3 TRBV10-3 CAIRAPGQSITDTQYF
TRBJ2-4 TRBV4-1 CASSQAPTSGGAGIQYF
TRBJ1-5 TRBV9 CASSGDSTNQPQHF
TRBJ2-7 TRBV12-3/TRBV12-4 CASRSPYEQYF
TRBJ2-7 TRBV2 CASSQGLGTYEQYF
TRBJ2-7 TRBV2 CASSTGLIGDEQYF
TRBJ2-2 TRBV7-2 CASSRLGTGELFF
TRBJ2-5 TRBV7-2 CASSGLAGVQETQYF
TRBJ2-2 TRBV18 CASSPVDGQNTGELFF
TRBJ2-1 TRBV29-1 CSVEGGLGGEGEQFF